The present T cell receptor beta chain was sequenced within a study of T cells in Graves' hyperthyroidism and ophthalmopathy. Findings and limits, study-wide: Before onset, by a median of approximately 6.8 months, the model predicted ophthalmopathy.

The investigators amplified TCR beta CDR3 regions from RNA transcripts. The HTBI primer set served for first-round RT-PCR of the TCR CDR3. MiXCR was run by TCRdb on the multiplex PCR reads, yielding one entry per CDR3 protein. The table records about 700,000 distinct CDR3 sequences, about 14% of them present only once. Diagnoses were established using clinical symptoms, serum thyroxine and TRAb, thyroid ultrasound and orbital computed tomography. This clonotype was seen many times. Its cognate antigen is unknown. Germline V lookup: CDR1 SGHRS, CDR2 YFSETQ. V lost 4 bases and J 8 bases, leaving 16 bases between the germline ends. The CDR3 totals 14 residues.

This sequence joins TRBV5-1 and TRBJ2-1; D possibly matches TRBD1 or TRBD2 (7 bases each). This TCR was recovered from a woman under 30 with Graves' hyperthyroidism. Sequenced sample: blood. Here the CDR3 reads CASSLGLGGYEQFF. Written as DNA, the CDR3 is TGCGCCAGCAGCCTCGGACTAGGGGGCTATGAGCAGTTCTTC.